One and the same sample provided the 15 T cell receptor beta chains below, sequenced in a study of T cell repertoires in cytomegalovirus infection. The antigens for these receptors are not known. TCRdb ran MiXCR on the reads and lists one entry per CDR3 protein. The sample has 700,000 to 850,000 distinct CDR3 sequences; about 33% are singletons. The specimen comprised cultured CD8+ T cells from PBMCs, sampled from culture after CMV antigen stimulation. The source is a human donor in good health (CMV status not recorded). Some clones in this sample may be carry-over from other donors' samples.

This chain links TRBV27 with TRBJ2-7, with D uncertain. The CDR3 sequence is 15 residues long. V lost 2 bases, J lost 1 base, and 12 bases lay in between. From germline, CDR1 is MNHEY and CDR2 SMNVEV (reference sequence). The CDR3 loop reads CASSLKALRSYEQYF. The CDR3 nucleotides are TGTGCCAGCAGTTTAAAAGCGTTGAGGTCCTACGAGCAGTACTTC.

This chain uses TRBV7-8 with TRBJ1-5; 8 bases match TRBD1. V shed 4 bases and J 7 bases; nucleotides not matched to a gene: 6. In germline, CDR1 is SGHVS, CDR2 FQNEAQ. This CDR3 spans 14 amino acids. This chain's CDR3 is CASSSDRVRQPQHF. In DNA, the CDR3 is TGTGCCAGCAGCTCGGACAGGGTGAGGCAGCCCCAGCATTTT.

The J gene is TRBJ1-2, the V gene TRBV25-1, with 8 nucleotides matching TRBD1. The CDR3 covers 17 residues. Trimming cost V 3 bases and J 0 bases; bases outside gene matches: 9. Germline CDR1 and CDR2: MGHDK and SYGVNS. CDR3 sequence (DNA): TGTGCCAGCAGTGATGGTACGACAGGGGATACTAACTATGGCTACACCTTC. As protein: CASSDGTTGDTNYGYTF.

The chain has TRBV13 and TRBJ1-5; maybe TRBD1 (5 bases). The CDR3 runs to 18 residues. The V end lost 2 bases, the J end lost 6 bases, and 23 bases lay between the germline ends. Germline lookup yields CDR1 PRHDT and CDR2 FYEKMQ (reference sequence). DNA for the CDR3: TGTGCCAGCAGCTTAAGAGCCGAGGGCCACGGGGGGTTTCAGCCCCAGCATTTT. Translated: CASSLRAEGHGGFQPQHF.

The chain is built from TRBV12-3 or TRBV12-4 and TRBJ1-1; D possibly corresponds to TRBD1 (6 bases). This CDR3 contains 15 residues. With 5 bases removed from V and 2 bases from J, the gap between germline ends came to 15 bases. CDR3 protein: CASSPDWTVNTEAFF. The CDR3 nucleotides read TGTGCCAGCAGTCCCGACTGGACAGTCAACACTGAAGCTTTCTTT.

V usage is TRBV19 and J usage is TRBJ2-5; 9 nucleotides agree with TRBD1. Germline CDR1 and CDR2: LNHDA and SQIVND (reference sequence). Trimming cost V 1 base and J 5 bases; bases outside gene matches: 8. This CDR3 region has 16 residues. The CDR3 loop reads CASSIADRGPPETQYF. In DNA, the CDR3 is TGTGCCAGTAGTATAGCGGACAGGGGCCCTCCCGAGACCCAGTACTTC.

The rearrangement joins TRBV4-1 to TRBJ2-2; D is undetermined. Germline values: CDR1 MGHRA, CDR2 YSYEKL. V was shortened by 6 bases and J by 6 bases, with 14 bases between the two germline ends. This CDR3 comprises 14 residues. CDR3 region: CASRTLPGPGELFF. The DNA of the CDR3 is TGCGCCAGCAGAACCCTACCCGGACCCGGGGAGCTGTTTTTT.

The chain employs TRBV7-9 and TRBJ1-4, with 7 bases fitting TRBD1. CDR1 is SEHNR, CDR2 FQNEAQ, per germline (reference sequence). The trim removed 10 bases at V and 6 bases at J, leaving 2 bases unmatched. This CDR3 spans 11 amino acids. The CDR3 nucleotides are TGTGCCATCGGGACAGATGAAAAACTGTTTTTT. It yields the protein CAIGTDEKLFF.

The J gene is TRBJ2-1, the V gene TRBV13; perhaps TRBD2 as D (6 bases). This CDR3 has 17 residues. Trimming took 0 bases from V and 4 from J, leaving 16 bases between them. CDR1 PRHDT and CDR2 FYEKMQ come from the germline V gene (reference sequence). The DNA of the CDR3 is TGTGCCAGCAGCTTAGGACTAAGGCGGGGACTGTACAATGAGCAGTTCTTC. Translating it yields CASSLGLRRGLYNEQFF.

The genes are TRBV5-1 and TRBJ1-5, with 9 bases identical to TRBD1. Germline lookup yields CDR1 SGHRS and CDR2 YFSETQ. V shed 4 bases and J 6 bases; nucleotides not matched to a gene: 5. This CDR3 is built from 14 residues. CDR3 protein: CASSETGGLQPQHF. The CDR3 DNA sequence: TGCGCCAGCAGCGAAACAGGGGGCCTTCAGCCCCAGCATTTT.

This clonotype was recorded a few times. The chain joins TRBV27 to TRBJ2-1, with a tentative D call TRBD2 (5 bases). Trimming stripped 2 bases from V and 7 bases from J, with 12 bases between. The CDR3 is 14 residues long. Germline V gene data show CDR1 as MNHEY and CDR2 as SMNVEV (reference sequence). The CDR3 DNA sequence: TGTGCCAGCAGTTTAACGGGATCGCCTAATGAGCAGTTCTTC. Protein product: CASSLTGSPNEQFF.

J is TRBJ1-2 and V is TRBV9; the match to TRBD1 covers 11 bases. Germline CDR1 SGDLS, CDR2 YYNGEE. Trimming removed 3 bases from V and 12 bases from J; junction bases left unmatched: 10. The CDR3 sequence is 14 residues long. The CDR3 DNA follows: TGTGCCAGCAGCGGACCGAATCCGGGACAGGGGGACACCTTC. Translation: CASSGPNPGQGDTF.

On this clonotype: The conserved phenylalanine or tryptophan is not found at the CDR3 terminus, so this likely reflects a read error. The genes are TRBV12-3 or TRBV12-4 and TRBJ1-1; 8 bases agree with TRBD1. This CDR3 spans 17 amino acids. J gave up 3 bases and V 6 bases, and 15 bases lay outside the gene matches. The CDR3 region is CASSPLRTGLMDTEAFY. In DNA form, the CDR3 reads TGTGCCAGCAGCCCCCTTCGGACAGGGCTTATGGACACTGAAGCTTTCTAT.

This clonotype was detected only a few times. This chain joins TRBV27 and TRBJ1-5; tentatively, D is TRBD1 (5 bases). CDR3 length: 11 residues. Trimming shortened V by 3 bases and J by 14 bases, and 11 bases separated the two germline ends. Germline V lookup: CDR1 MNHEY, CDR2 SMNVEV (reference sequence). The DNA of the CDR3 is TGTGCCAGCAGTTTTGGGGGGGAAGAGCATTTT. Translating it yields CASSFGGEEHF.

The CDR3 protein is CASSLGWISYEQYV. In nucleotides, the CDR3 is TGTGCCAGCAGCTTGGGATGGATCTCCTACGAGCAGTACGTC. The J gene is TRBJ2-7, the V gene TRBV5-6; no clear D gene. V was clipped by 0 bases and J by 0 bases, with 7 bases between them. This CDR3 is 14 amino acids long. From germline, CDR1 is SGHDT and CDR2 YYEEEE.